This entry features one T cell receptor beta chain sequence. Its matching antigen is unknown. MiXCR was run by TCRdb on the reads, yielding one entry per CDR3 protein. The table records about 530,000 distinct CDR3 sequences, roughly 29% of them present only once. The J segment lost 4 bases and the V segment lost 4 bases, leaving 12 bases of the junction unmatched. This CDR3 has 16 amino acids. Germline-derived CDR1 and CDR2 are SGHVS and FNYEAQ. The sample originates from a study of T cell repertoires in cytomegalovirus infection. Study in general: Public TCR beta signatures provided an indication of both CMV infection and a matching HLA type.

Whole-study results and caveats: There were carriers of CMV plus the relevant HLA, and cumulative public TCR beta family frequency identified them. Dominating the ex vivo response were TCR beta clonotypes that were CMV-specific and HLA-C-restricted.

The material sequenced was PBMCs. The TCR originated in a human donor in good health (CMV status not recorded). Some clones in this sample may be carry-over from other donors' samples. The V call is TRBV7-6, the J call TRBJ2-5; TRBD2 matches 7 bases. The CDR3 loop reads CASSSREGRYIETQYF. The CDR3 region has the DNA TGTGCCAGCAGCTCTAGGGAGGGGAGGTACATAGAGACCCAGTACTTC.